The 10 T cell receptor beta chains given below trace back to one sample, sequenced in a study of regulatory and conventional T cells in RAG deficiency. Sequenced by immunoSEQ multiplex PCR; TCRdb stores in-frame clones only, minus some. The sample includes roughly 30,000 clones, about 96% of them seen just once. Genomic DNA came from blood conventional CD4+ T cells gated CD25-low CD127-high. The data also belong to a second study, concerning regulatory T cells. This second study says: The PCR used 52 TRBV and 13 TRBJ primers.

Sequencing was performed on CD25- CD4+ T cells sorted from blood. Every receptor here comes from a human donor in good health.

This sequence joins TRBV27 and TRBJ2-1; 12 bases are a match to TRBD1. This CDR3 has 17 amino acids. CDR1 MNHEY and CDR2 SMNVEV come from the germline V gene (reference sequence). V lost 6 bases, J lost 8 bases, and 14 bases stayed unmatched. The CDR3 nucleotides read TGTGCCAGCAGAAATCCGAACCGGGACAGGGGGCATCATGAGCAGTTCTTC. It specifies CASRNPNRDRGHHEQFF.

In the case of this clone: At the DNA level, this CDR3 is encoded by other sequences in the same sample as well. The V and J genes are TRBV6-6 and TRBJ1-6, with 9 positions matching TRBD1. Germline CDR1 reads MNHNY; CDR2 reads SVGAGI (reference sequence). The V segment lost 5 bases and the J segment 6 bases; nucleotides outside the gene matches: 5. CDR3 length: 15 amino acids. CDR3 residues: CASSRDRVSNSPLHF. CDR3 nucleotide sequence: TGTGCCAGCAGTAGGGACAGGGTCAGTAATTCACCCCTCCACTTT.

The chain has TRBV27 and TRBJ2-7; weak D call: TRBD2 (5 bases). Germline V lookup: CDR1 MNHEY, CDR2 SMNVEV (reference sequence). The V end was cut by 4 bases, the J end by 5 bases, with 15 bases between. The length of the CDR3 is 14 residues. CDR3 in amino acids: CASSSPGDLDEQYF. As DNA, the CDR3 is TGTGCCAGCAGTTCCCCCGGGGATCTCGACGAGCAGTACTTC.

This sequence joins TRBV10-3 and TRBJ2-2, with 12 positions matching TRBD2. There are 15 residues in the CDR3. V shed 8 bases, J shed 5 bases, and the junction held 6 bases outside the gene matches. Germline V gene sequence: CDR1 ENHRY, CDR2 SYGVKD. The DNA for the CDR3 is TGTGCCATCGGGACTAGCGGGCCAGGGACCGGGGAGCTGTTTTTT. Its translation is CAIGTSGPGTGELFF.

This clone has just one count. The chain employs TRBV5-1 and TRBJ2-1; 13 bases are a match to TRBD2. Germline lookup yields CDR1 SGHRS and CDR2 YFSETQ. CDR3 length: 17 amino acids. Germline trimming cut 3 bases from V and 6 bases from J; bases unmatched to any gene: 9. The CDR3 bases are TGCGCCAGCAGCTCGGTACTAGCGGGGGGGACGGTCAATGAGCAGTTCTTC. Translating it yields CASSSVLAGGTVNEQFF.

This sequence joins TRBV30 and TRBJ1-1; 10 bases line up with TRBD1. The V gene's germline CDR1 is GTSNPN and CDR2 SVGIG (reference sequence). V trimming: 1 base; J trimming: 6 bases; junction bases outside the gene matches: 5. The CDR3 covers 14 residues. CDR3 DNA: TGTGCCTGGAGTGATCCGGGACAGGGGCCTGAAGCTTTCTTT. Its protein is CAWSDPGQGPEAFF. Full variable domain (outside the CDR3, taken from reference TRBV30 and TRBJ1-1): SQTIHQWPATLVQPVGSPLSLECTVEGTSNPNLYWYRQAAGRGLQLLFYSVGIGQISSEVPQNLSASRPQDRQFILSSKKLLLSDSGFYLCAWSDPGQGPEAFFGQGTRLTVV.

This clone has a single count. The chain combines TRBV29-1 with TRBJ2-5; TRBD2 might be the D (5 bases). The CDR3 is 12 amino acids. In germline, CDR1 is SQVTM, CDR2 ANQGSEA. V was pared by 1 base and J by 7 bases, with 10 bases between. CDR3 DNA: TGCAGCGTTGAAGCGGGTGCGGGGACCCAGTACTTC. It specifies CSVEAGAGTQYF. Supplemented by reference TRBV29-1 and TRBJ2-5, the full variable domain reads SAVISQKPSRDICQRGTSLTIQCQVDSQVTMMFWYRQQPGQSLTLIATANQGSEATYESGFVIDKFPISRPNLTFSTLTVSNMSPEDSSIYLCSVEAGAGTQYFGPGTRLLVL.

This clone was recorded once. The chain is built from TRBV23-1 and TRBJ2-1, with a weak D call TRBD2 (6 bases). TRBV23-1 is assigned to the ORF class and has an uncertain function. V lost 2 bases and J 3 bases, leaving 20 bases between the germline ends. There are 18 residues in the CDR3. The DNA for the CDR3 is TGCGCCAGCAGTCAACCCTACGGGGACGGGACTCTCTACAATGAGCAGTTCTTC. Amino acid sequence: CASSQPYGDGTLYNEQFF.

The chain carries TRBV5-6 and TRBJ2-1; 9 bases match TRBD2. There are 15 residues in the CDR3. Germline V gene sequence: CDR1 SGHDT, CDR2 YYEEEE. After removal of 10 bases from V and 6 bases from J, the junction contained 14 bases not matched to a gene. The DNA for the CDR3 is TGTGCCGGGGGGCATCGTAGCGGGAGTCGCAATGAGCAGTTCTTC. This codes for CAGGHRSGSRNEQFF.

V gene TRBV7-2 combines with J gene TRBJ2-3; 11 bases are a match to TRBD2. The CDR3 totals 19 residues. V lost 2 bases to trimming and J lost 3 bases; unmatched junction nucleotides: 13. Germline CDR1 is SGHTA and CDR2 is FQGNSA. CDR3 protein: CASSLPLPSGRFGTDTQYF. The CDR3 bases are TGTGCCAGCAGCTTACCCCTCCCTAGCGGGAGGTTCGGTACAGATACGCAGTATTTT.